This entry is about one T cell receptor (beta chain). The data stem from a study of blood T cell repertoires in COVID-19. The CDR3 covers 13 residues. Germline V gene data show CDR1 as SQVTM and CDR2 as ANQGSEA. The trim removed 7 bases at V and 2 bases at J, leaving 4 bases unmatched. TCRdb keeps only in-frame clones here, not all; method: immunoSEQ multiplex PCR. Among about 80,000 clones listed, roughly four fifths were seen once. This TCR was sampled from a woman in her seventies with acute or convalescent COVID-19. The genes are TRBV29-1 and TRBJ1-1, with 10 bases fitting TRBD1. Sequencing input: peripheral blood. The CDR3 sequence is CSAETGGNTEAFF. DNA of the CDR3: TGCAGCGCCGAGACAGGGGGCAACACTGAAGCTTTCTTT.